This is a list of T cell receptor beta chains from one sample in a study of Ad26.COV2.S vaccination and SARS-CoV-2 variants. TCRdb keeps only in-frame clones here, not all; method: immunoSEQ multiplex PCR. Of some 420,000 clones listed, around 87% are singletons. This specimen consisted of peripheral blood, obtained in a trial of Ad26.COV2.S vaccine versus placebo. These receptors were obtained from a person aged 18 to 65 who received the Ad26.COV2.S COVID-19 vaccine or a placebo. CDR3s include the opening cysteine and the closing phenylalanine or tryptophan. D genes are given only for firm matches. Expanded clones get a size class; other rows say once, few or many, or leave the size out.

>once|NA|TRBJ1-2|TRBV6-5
CASSALGFYGYTF
TGTGCCAGCTCCGCCCTGGGGTTCTATGGCTACACCTTC
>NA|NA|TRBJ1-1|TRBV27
CASSLSLNTEAFF
TGTGCCAGCAGTTTATCCCTGAACACTGAAGCTTTCTTT
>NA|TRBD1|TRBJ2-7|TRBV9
CASSPTDRGTYEQYF
TGTGCCAGCAGCCCGACGGACAGGGGGACCTACGAGCAGTACTTC
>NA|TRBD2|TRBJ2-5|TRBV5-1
CASSLLGLDVETQYF
TGCGCCAGCAGCTTGTTGGGACTAGATGTGGAGACCCAGTACTTC
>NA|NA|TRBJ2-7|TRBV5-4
CASTLGGSGEQYF
TGTGCCAGCACCCTAGGTGGGTCGGGCGAGCAGTACTTC
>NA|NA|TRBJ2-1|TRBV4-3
CASSQEGYNEQFF
TGCGCCAGCAGCCAAGAAGGGTACAATGAGCAGTTCTTC
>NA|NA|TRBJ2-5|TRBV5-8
CASSSATDGEETQYF
TGTGCCAGCAGCTCTGCGACTGACGGGGAAGAGACCCAGTACTTC
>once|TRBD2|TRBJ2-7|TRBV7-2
CASSVARGGSYEQYF
TGTGCCAGCAGCGTCGCTCGCGGGGGCTCCTACGAGCAGTACTTC
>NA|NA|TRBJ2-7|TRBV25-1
CASSDSGATYEQYF
TGTGCCAGCAGTGATTCTGGGGCCACCTACGAGCAGTACTTC
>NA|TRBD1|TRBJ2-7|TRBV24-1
CATSSGQGAYEQYF
TGTGCCACCAGTTCGGGACAGGGTGCCTACGAGCAGTACTTC
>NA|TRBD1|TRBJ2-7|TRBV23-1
CASSQSPKPGQGGEQYF
TGCGCCAGCAGTCAATCCCCCAAACCGGGACAGGGGGGTGAGCAGTACTTC
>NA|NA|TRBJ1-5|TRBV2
CASSLLRGTYSNQPQHF
TGTGCCAGCTCCCTCCTCCGGGGGACTTATAGCAATCAGCCCCAGCATTTT
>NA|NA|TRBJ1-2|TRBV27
CASSSPQRGGNYGYTF
TGTGCCAGCAGTTCTCCACAAAGGGGGGGTAACTATGGCTACACCTTC
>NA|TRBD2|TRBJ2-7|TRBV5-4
CASSFPSGGAYEQYF
TGTGCCAGCAGCTTTCCCAGCGGGGGGGCCTACGAGCAGTACTTC
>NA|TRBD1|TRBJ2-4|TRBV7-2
CASSPRGQGDIQYF
TGTGCCAGCAGCCCTAGGGGACAGGGGGACATTCAGTACTTC
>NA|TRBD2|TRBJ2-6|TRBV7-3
CASTQGGLAAGANVLTF
TGTGCCAGCACCCAGGGTGGGCTAGCGGCTGGGGCCAACGTCCTGACTTTC
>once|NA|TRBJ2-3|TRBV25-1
CASSGYGQTDTQYF
TGTGCCAGCAGTGGGTACGGTCAGACAGATACGCAGTATTTT
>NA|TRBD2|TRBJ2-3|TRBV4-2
CASSQDGTSEDTQYF
TGTGCCAGCAGCCAAGATGGGACTAGCGAAGATACGCAGTATTTT
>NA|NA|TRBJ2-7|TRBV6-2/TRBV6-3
CASSYFGSRFYEQYF
TGTGCCAGCAGTTACTTTGGGTCGCGTTTCTACGAGCAGTACTTC
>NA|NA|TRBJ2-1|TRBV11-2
CASRLGGLTYNEQFF
TGTGCCAGCAGATTGGGGGGATTGACCTACAATGAGCAGTTCTTC
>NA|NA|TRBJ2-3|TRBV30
CAWSATDTQYF
TGTGCCTGGAGCGCCACAGATACGCAGTATTTT
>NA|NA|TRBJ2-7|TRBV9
CASSPRPGSYEQYF
TGTGCCAGCAGCCCCCGTCCGGGCTCCTACGAGCAGTACTTC
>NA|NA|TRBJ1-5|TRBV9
CASSVVGTPRQPQHF
TGTGCCAGCAGCGTAGTGGGGACACCCAGGCAGCCCCAGCATTTT
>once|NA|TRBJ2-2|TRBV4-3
CASSPRLVANTGELFF
TGCGCCAGCAGCCCAAGACTAGTGGCGAACACCGGGGAGCTGTTTTTT
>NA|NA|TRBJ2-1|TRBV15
CATSRSPGQVTYNEQFF
TGTGCCACCAGCAGATCCCCGGGGCAGGTCACCTACAATGAGCAGTTCTTC
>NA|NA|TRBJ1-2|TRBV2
CASSGSGTRYYGYTF
TGTGCCAGCAGTGGAAGCGGCACACGGTACTATGGCTACACCTTC
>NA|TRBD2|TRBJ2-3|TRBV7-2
CASSTSGGRTDTQYF
TGTGCCAGCAGCACCAGCGGGGGGCGCACAGATACGCAGTATTTT
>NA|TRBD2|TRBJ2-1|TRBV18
CASSPSSGVYNEQFF
TGTGCCAGCTCACCATCGAGCGGGGTATACAATGAGCAGTTCTTC
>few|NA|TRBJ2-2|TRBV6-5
CASNPTGADTGELFF
TGTGCCAGCAACCCGACTGGGGCTGACACCGGGGAGCTGTTTTTT
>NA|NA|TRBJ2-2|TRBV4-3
CASSPPSRELFF
TGCGCCAGCAGCCCCCCATCCCGGGAGCTGTTTTTT
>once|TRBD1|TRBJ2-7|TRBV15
CAVGQGLGYEQYF
TGTGCCGTGGGACAGGGGCTTGGCTACGAGCAGTACTTC
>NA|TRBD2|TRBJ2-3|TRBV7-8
CASSPTTSSSTDTQYF
TGTGCCAGCAGCCCGACGACTAGCAGTAGCACAGATACGCAGTATTTT
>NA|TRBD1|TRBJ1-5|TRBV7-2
CASSLAQGADQPQHF
TGTGCCAGCAGCTTAGCACAGGGGGCCGATCAGCCCCAGCATTTT
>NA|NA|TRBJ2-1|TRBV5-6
CASSFGRNEQFF
TGTGCCAGCAGCTTCGGTCGCAATGAGCAGTTCTTC
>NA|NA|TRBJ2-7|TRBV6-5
CASSRIWGGHEQYF
TGTGCCAGCAGTAGAATTTGGGGGGGGCACGAGCAGTACTTC
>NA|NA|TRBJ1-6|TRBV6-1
CASSEDWGRNSPLHF
TGTGCCAGCAGTGAAGACTGGGGGAGAAATTCACCCCTCCACTTT
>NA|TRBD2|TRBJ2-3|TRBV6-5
CASAPGGTDTQYF
TGTGCCAGCGCTCCGGGAGGAACAGATACGCAGTATTTT
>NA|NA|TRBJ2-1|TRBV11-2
CASSFTGRSYNEQFF
TGTGCCAGCAGCTTCACAGGTAGGTCCTACAATGAGCAGTTCTTC
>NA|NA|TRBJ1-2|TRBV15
CATSREGRGYGYTF
TGTGCCACCAGCAGGGAGGGCCGTGGCTATGGCTACACCTTC
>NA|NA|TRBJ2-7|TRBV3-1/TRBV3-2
CASSQDIRGEQYF
TGTGCCAGCAGCCAAGATATCCGCGGGGAGCAGTACTTC
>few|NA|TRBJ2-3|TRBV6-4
CASSESAGDTDTQYF
TGTGCCAGCAGTGAGTCGGCAGGGGACACAGATACGCAGTATTTT
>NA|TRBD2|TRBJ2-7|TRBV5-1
CASSPTSGGYEQYF
TGCGCCAGCAGCCCGACTAGCGGGGGGTACGAGCAGTACTTC
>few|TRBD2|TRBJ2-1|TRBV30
CAWSAGTSGGTYNEQFF
TGTGCCTGGAGTGCCGGGACTAGCGGGGGGACCTACAATGAGCAGTTCTTC
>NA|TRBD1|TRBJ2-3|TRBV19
CATRTGGDDVGTDTQYF
TGTGCCACCAGGACAGGGGGGGACGATGTCGGCACAGATACGCAGTATTTT
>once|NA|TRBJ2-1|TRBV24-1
CATSDSLGYKSSYNEQFF
TGTGCCACCAGTGATTCGCTAGGGTACAAAAGCTCCTACAATGAGCAGTTCTTC
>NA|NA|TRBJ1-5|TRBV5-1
CASSPEAGGRQPQHF
TGCGCCAGCAGCCCGGAGGCGGGGGGGCGGCAGCCCCAGCATTTT